This entry describes one T cell receptor (beta chain). The data originate from a study of technical replicates of blood from a few donors. The CDR3 loop spans 16 amino acids. Looked up from germline, CDR1 is MDHEN and CDR2 is SYDVKM. Trimming took 2 bases from V and 1 from J; bases not matched to a gene: 5. The assay was immunoSEQ multiplex PCR, and TCRdb's table has in-frame clones only and misses some. The repertoire holds approximately 73,000 clones, with roughly 93% as singletons. The chain joins TRBV28 to TRBJ2-3, with 8 nucleotides matching TRBD2. Source material: T cells isolated from PBMCs. The sequence derives from a human donor in good health. For the CDR3, the DNA is TGTGCCAGCAGTTTACTAGCGGGTATGGGCACAGATACGCAGTATTTT. It translates to CASSLLAGMGTDTQYF.